This TCR beta chain was identified during a study of metastatic and nonmetastatic thyroid tumors. As for the study in general: Blood and tumor or nodule tissue repertoires from malignant and benign thyroid patients were compared.

By share of the sample, this clone is medium-sized. Its specificity is unknown. All patients were untreated before thyroid surgery. Germline V gene data show CDR1 as MNHNS and CDR2 as SASEGT. The V end was cut by 2 bases, the J end by 5 bases, with 10 bases between. CDR3 length: 13 amino acids. Study-level points and caveats: It was reportedly found that TCR beta diversity was significantly higher in malignant thyroid tumors than in benign nodules, a difference seen in both blood and tumor samples.

MiXCR reprocessed the PCR reads for TCRdb. The data show roughly 40,000 clones, about 12% seen once. The sequencing input was blood. The origin of this receptor is a male donor with papillary thyroid cancer or a benign thyroid nodule (not recorded which). Some clones in this sample may be carry-over from other donors' samples. V gene TRBV6-1 combines with J gene TRBJ2-7; D call uncertain. The CDR3 bases are TGTGCCAGCAGTGAACTAAGGGTCGACGAGCAGTACTTC. It codes for CASSELRVDEQYF.